This T cell receptor beta chain was observed in a study of cytomegalovirus exposure and HLA in healthy donors (dated 2017 in TCRdb). With regard to the full study: According to a later analysis, one platform produced both the approximately 110 validation repertoires and the 666 repertoires of the first cohort. The study aimed to test whether signatures of past pathogen exposure could be identified by cataloging public T cell receptors. Besides the first cohort of roughly 640 subjects, a separate validation cohort made up of 120 different subjects was used. High-throughput TCR immunosequencing, statistical association of individual TCRs with disease status, and machine learning were combined to predict cytomegalovirus infection status.

For CDR1 and CDR2, the germline V gene (reference sequence) lists GTSNPN and SVGIG. The CDR3 has 14 amino acids, counting the end cysteine and phenylalanine. Only the CDR3 part of the read is kept: 42 bases, read in frame from the first base. The germline ends are 12 bases apart after V is trimmed by 1 base and J by 2 bases. Separate from the approximately 670-subject first cohort, the validation cohort of about 130 subjects was the group to which the donors belonged. A word on this clone: Its antigen is currently not known. Per-base qualities were not stored, and no clone one base away is much larger.

Library creation used the immunoSEQ multiplex PCR assay. The source study handled its data this way. A statistical classification framework was built to diagnose cytomegalovirus status from the catalog of TCR beta chain sequences. The immuneACCESS repertoire file appears here via TCRdb, limited to in-frame rearrangements. These files lack a portion of the clones; in checked studies, under half of the deficit traces to unresolved V genes, and the cause of the others is not known. V and J calls and clone size are given by that table; D and trimming were obtained from the DNA. The sample data list 200,000 to 250,000 clones, and roughly 88% of these were observed just once. The top ten clonotypes cover 11% to 15% of the sample. The paper as a whole reports these results and caveats: The study listed 170 or so TCR beta chains as associated with cytomegalovirus. A later analysis lacked HLA typing for the validation cohort, so it scored co-occurrence in that cohort across all 120 repertoires. In vitro tests confirmed that a few of the cytomegalovirus-associated TCR beta chains recognize cytomegalovirus antigens. A later analysis found that TCRs clustered in the first cohort also tended to co-occur in the roughly 120 validation repertoires, with about 94% of cluster scores above 0. The classifier was reported to diagnose cytomegalovirus status with high specificity and sensitivity in both the original and validation cohorts. Most TCR sequences were seen in very few donors, while some public TCRs were found in many individuals. According to the authors, the approach could potentially be generalized to other disease states and immunological phenotypes.

This sequence uses TRBV30 and TRBJ2-7, with an unclear D gene assignment. The sequenced material came from PBMCs. The receptor comes from a young woman in good health and CMV-seropositive. The CDR3 corresponds to CAWSASPDTYEQYF. The nucleotide sequence reads as follows: TGTGCCTGGAGTGCCAGCCCTGACACCTACGAGCAGTACTTC.